The 25 T cell receptor beta chains reported below all come from one sample, sequenced in a study of lymphopenia after photon versus proton radiotherapy. Data came from immunoSEQ multiplex PCR; TCRdb stores just in-frame clones and leaves some out. The repertoire consists of 50,000 to 70,000 clones, with around 87% occurring once and the leading ten covering about 13%. The source was peripheral blood, collected from a patient treated with proton-based radiotherapy. The receptors originated from a man at least 80 years old with esophageal cancer.

J is TRBJ2-1 and V is TRBV11-3; no clear D gene. In germline, CDR1 is SGHNT, CDR2 YENEEA. The CDR3 has 13 residues. The V and J ends lost 6 bases and 6 bases respectively, with 12 bases between them. CDR3 in amino acids: CASSRPTSNEQFF. The CDR3 nucleotides read TGTGCCAGCAGTCGTCCGACTTCCAATGAGCAGTTCTTC.

The V and J genes are TRBV2 and TRBJ2-7, with a possible D match to TRBD1 (6 bases). CDR1 is SNHLY and CDR2 is FYNNEI in the germline V gene. The CDR3 totals 16 residues. Trimming took 4 bases from V and 3 from J, leaving 19 bases between them. The CDR3 protein is CASSALLSGTNYEQYF. The CDR3 region has the DNA TGTGCCAGCAGTGCCCTATTATCCGGGACAAACTACGAGCAGTACTTC.

The chain carries TRBV6-5 and TRBJ2-3; the match to TRBD2 covers 9 bases. The CDR3 runs to 16 residues. Trimming at V came to 4 bases and at J to 0 bases, leaving 5 bases not matched to a gene. CDR1 and CDR2 (germline): MNHEY, SVGAGI. CDR3 DNA: TGTGCCAGCAGTTCCAGACTAGCGGCCAGCACAGATACGCAGTATTTT. Translating it yields CASSSRLAASTDTQYF.

V and J are TRBV7-6 and TRBJ2-5; D ambiguous. The germline CDR1 and CDR2 sequences are SGHVS and FNYEAQ. The CDR3 length is 14 residues. Trimming pared 1 base from V and 2 bases from J, leaving 8 bases between. CDR3 DNA sequence: TGTGCCAGCAGCTTAGGAGTGACTCAAGAGACCCAGTACTTC. Translating it yields CASSLGVTQETQYF.

A single count supports this clone. The V and J genes are TRBV5-1 and TRBJ2-2, with 7 bases matching TRBD1. Germline V CDR1 and CDR2: SGHRS, YFSETQ. Trimming cost V 6 bases and J 4 bases; bases outside gene matches: 6. This CDR3 has 14 residues. The CDR3 DNA sequence: TGCGCCAGCACACCCGACAGGGTCACCGGGGAGCTGTTTTTT. It yields the protein CASTPDRVTGELFF.

The DNA for the CDR3 is TGTGCCAGCAGTGACCGCTCGGGCCAAGAGACCCAGTACTTC. Translated, it gives CASSDRSGQETQYF. The chain links TRBV25-1 to TRBJ2-5; D remains unclear. Trimming stripped 3 bases from V and 1 base from J, with 9 bases between. The CDR3 consists of 14 residues. CDR1 MGHDK and CDR2 SYGVNS come from the germline V gene. The full variable domain, completed using reference TRBV25-1 and TRBJ2-5, is EADIYQTPRYLVIGTGKKITLECSQTMGHDKMYWYQQDPGMELHLIHYSYGVNSTEKGDLSSESTVSRIRTEHFPLTLESARPSHTSQYLCASSDRSGQETQYFGPGTRLLVL.

V usage is TRBV19 and J usage is TRBJ2-6; no clear D. The CDR3 is 15 residues long. Germline V gives CDR1 LNHDA, CDR2 SQIVND (reference sequence). The V end lost 3 bases, the J end lost 4 bases, and 10 bases lay between the germline ends. As DNA, the CDR3 is TGTGCCAGTAGTATCGGGCGGTTGGGGGCCAACGTCCTGACTTTC. This translates into CASSIGRLGANVLTF.

The chain couples TRBV4-1 to TRBJ1-4; maybe TRBD1 (5 bases). From germline, CDR1 is MGHRA and CDR2 YSYEKL. The germline V and J ends were trimmed by 4 bases and 7 bases, with 16 bases remaining between them. The CDR3 is 15 amino acids. As DNA, the CDR3 is TGCGCCAGCAGCCGCCTCCAGGGACTGAGTGAAAAACTGTTTTTT. Translating gives CASSRLQGLSEKLFF.

The chain couples TRBV19 to TRBJ2-3, with D tentatively TRBD2 (6 bases). The CDR3 spans 17 residues. Trimming left V 7 bases short and J 0 bases short, with 20 bases between. Germline V gives CDR1 LNHDA, CDR2 SQIVND (reference sequence). The CDR3 here is CASITSSREASTDTQYF. CDR3 coding DNA: TGTGCCAGTATCACGTCGTCGAGGGAGGCTAGCACAGATACGCAGTATTTT.

The V gene is TRBV5-8, the J gene TRBJ2-7, with D perhaps given as TRBD1 or TRBD2 (5 bases each). Germline-derived CDR1 and CDR2 are SGHTS and YDEGEE. V gave up 3 bases and J gave up 2 bases, with 15 bases separating them. This CDR3 has 15 residues. The CDR3 loop is CASSWGFLRTYEQYF. In DNA, the CDR3 is TGTGCCAGCAGCTGGGGGTTTCTCAGAACCTACGAGCAGTACTTC.

This CDR3 reads CASAGGGVAGEEGEQFF. The CDR3 nucleotides are TGTGCCAGTGCAGGGGGGGGAGTAGCGGGAGAGGAAGGTGAGCAGTTCTTC. The chain carries TRBV19 and TRBJ2-1, with TRBD2 matching over 9 bases. This CDR3 has 17 residues. CDR1 and CDR2 (germline): LNHDA, SQIVND (reference sequence). J gave up 9 bases and V 8 bases, and 20 bases lay outside the gene matches.

This clone was seen once. The rearrangement joins TRBV7-2 to TRBJ2-2; 11 nucleotides match TRBD2. Looked up from germline, CDR1 is SGHTA and CDR2 is FQGNSA. With V trimmed by 5 bases and J by 5 bases, 10 bases remained unmatched. This CDR3 is 17 amino acids long. CDR3 protein: CASSAIRLAGRTGELFF. CDR3 in DNA: TGTGCCAGCAGCGCAATACGACTAGCGGGAAGGACCGGGGAGCTGTTTTTT.

This chain links TRBV7-6 with TRBJ2-6; D is undetermined. Trimming removed 4 bases from V and 1 base from J, with 5 bases in between. The CDR3 has 14 residues. The V gene's germline CDR1 is SGHVS and CDR2 FNYEAQ. The CDR3 spells CASSWASGANVLTF. CDR3 DNA sequence: TGTGCCAGCAGCTGGGCATCTGGGGCCAACGTCCTGACTTTC.

The rearrangement joins TRBV18 to TRBJ2-1, with 11 bases that match TRBD2. The CDR3 sequence is 17 residues long. V trimming: 2 bases; J trimming: 9 bases; junction bases outside the gene matches: 12. Germline CDR1 KGHSH, CDR2 LQKENI. CDR3 nucleotides: TGTGCCAGCTCACCAGGACCGCCGACTAGCGGGACGGGTGAGCAGTTCTTC. This translates into CASSPGPPTSGTGEQFF.

The V call is TRBV4-1, the J call TRBJ1-4; tentative D call: TRBD1 (5 bases). The CDR3 is 15 residues long. Germline V gene sequence: CDR1 MGHRA, CDR2 YSYEKL. With 4 bases removed from V and 5 bases from J, the gap between germline ends came to 14 bases. The CDR3 coding sequence is TGCGCCAGCAGCCCCCTGCAGACAGAAAATGAAAAACTGTTTTTT. Its translation is CASSPLQTENEKLFF.

The table lists this clone with a count of one. The same CDR3 also results from other DNA sequences found in this sample. The CDR3 sequence is CASSQVGYEQYF. The CDR3, as DNA: TGTGCCAGCAGCCAAGTAGGTTACGAGCAGTACTTC. This chain links TRBV14 with TRBJ2-7; D ambiguous. The CDR3 is made up of 12 amino acids. From germline, CDR1 is SGHDN and CDR2 FVKESK. V gave up 1 base and J gave up 4 bases, with 5 bases separating them.

This sequence joins TRBV6-1 and TRBJ1-1; 7 positions agree with TRBD1. Germline assignment: CDR1 MNHNS and CDR2 SASEGT. The length of the CDR3 is 14 residues. V shed 5 bases, J shed 6 bases, and the junction held 9 bases outside the gene matches. The CDR3 coding sequence is TGTGCCAGCAGTAGGACAGGCGCAGGCTCTGAAGCTTTCTTT. This translates into CASSRTGAGSEAFF.

The rearrangement uses TRBV7-2 and TRBJ2-5, with TRBD2 matching 11 bases. The DNA end is more similar to TRBJ2-7, so the J call may be wrong. The CDR3 loop spans 17 amino acids. Looked up from germline, CDR1 is SGHTA and CDR2 is FQGNSA. CDR3 DNA: TGTGCCAGCAGCCTAACTAGCGGGAGTAATCCGAAATCCGAGCAGTACTTC. Its protein product is CASSLTSGSNPKSEQYF.

The rearrangement links TRBV7-6 to TRBJ2-7, with 9 bases lining up with TRBD1. The J segment lost 3 bases and the V segment lost 1 base, leaving 1 base of the junction unmatched. This CDR3 is 14 amino acids long. Germline V gene lookup returns CDR1 SGHVS and CDR2 FNYEAQ. The CDR3 sequence is CASSLEDRGYEQYF. In nucleotides, the CDR3 is TGTGCCAGCAGCTTAGAGGACAGGGGCTACGAGCAGTACTTC.

The V call is TRBV18, the J call TRBJ2-3, with 7 bases matching TRBD1. CDR1 is KGHSH and CDR2 is LQKENI in the germline V gene. V was pared by 3 bases and J by 0 bases, with 3 bases of the junction left unmatched. This CDR3 is 15 amino acids long. The CDR3 sequence: CASSPGTVSTDTQYF. As DNA, the CDR3 is TGTGCCAGCTCACCCGGGACAGTTAGCACAGATACGCAGTATTTT.

This sequence joins TRBV9 and TRBJ1-1; TRBD1 matches 8 bases. This CDR3 is built from 16 residues. Germline V gives CDR1 SGDLS, CDR2 YYNGEE. V dropped 4 bases and J dropped 4; count of bases not matched to a gene: 12. CDR3 in DNA: TGTGCCAGCAGCCCGAGACAGGGGTGGTTTTCCACTGAAGCTTTCTTT. It translates to CASSPRQGWFSTEAFF.

The V and J genes are TRBV29-1 and TRBJ2-3; D gene ambiguous. The V gene's germline CDR1 is SQVTM and CDR2 ANQGSEA. V lost 0 bases and J 2 bases, leaving 12 bases between the germline ends. The CDR3 runs 15 residues. As DNA, the CDR3 is TGCAGCGTTGAAGATCAACCTCGATACACAGATACGCAGTATTTT. Encoded protein: CSVEDQPRYTDTQYF.

This clone was counted only a few times. The chain joins TRBV7-2 to TRBJ2-5; 9 nucleotides line up with TRBD1. The CDR3 covers 15 residues. J gave up 5 bases and V 0 bases, and 4 bases lay outside the gene matches. From germline, CDR1 is SGHTA and CDR2 FQGNSA. The CDR3 DNA follows: TGTGCCAGCAGCTTAGCCGGGACAGGGTCGGAGACCCAGTACTTC. Amino acids: CASSLAGTGSETQYF. The complete variable domain, with remaining parts taken from reference TRBV7-2 and TRBJ2-5, reads GAGVSQSPSNKVTEKGKDVELRCDPISGHTALYWYRQSLGQGLEFLIYFQGNSAPDKSGLPSDRFSAERTGGSVSTLTIQRTQQEDSAVYLCASSLAGTGSETQYFGPGTRLLVL.

This clone came up many times. The V gene is TRBV7-8, the J gene TRBJ2-7; TRBD1 agrees at 10 bases. CDR3 length: 17 residues. V shed 2 bases, J shed 5 bases, and the junction held 12 bases outside the gene matches. Germline loops: CDR1 SGHVS, CDR2 FQNEAQ. CDR3 residues: CASSLRGAGQGINEQYF. The CDR3 region has the DNA TGTGCCAGCAGCTTAAGGGGCGCGGGACAGGGGATCAACGAGCAGTACTTC.

The rearrangement links TRBV7-8 to TRBJ2-7; D is unresolved. Germline V gene data show CDR1 as SGHVS and CDR2 as FQNEAQ. The CDR3 length is 13 residues. V lost 0 bases to trimming and J lost 9 bases, with 12 bases between them. CDR3 amino acids: CASSLAPERGQYF. Written as DNA, the CDR3 is TGTGCCAGCAGCTTAGCGCCGGAACGAGGGCAGTACTTC.